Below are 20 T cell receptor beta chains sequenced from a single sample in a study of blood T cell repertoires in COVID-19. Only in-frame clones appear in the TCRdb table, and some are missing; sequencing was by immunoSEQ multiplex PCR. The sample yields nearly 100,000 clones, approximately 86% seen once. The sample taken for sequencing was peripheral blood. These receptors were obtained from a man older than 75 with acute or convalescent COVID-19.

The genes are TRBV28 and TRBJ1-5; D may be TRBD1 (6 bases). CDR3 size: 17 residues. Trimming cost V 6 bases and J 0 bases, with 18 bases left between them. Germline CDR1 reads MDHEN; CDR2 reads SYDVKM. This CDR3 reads CASRGTRTGYSNQPQHF. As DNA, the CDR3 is TGTGCCAGCAGAGGGACAAGGACTGGATATAGCAATCAGCCCCAGCATTTT.

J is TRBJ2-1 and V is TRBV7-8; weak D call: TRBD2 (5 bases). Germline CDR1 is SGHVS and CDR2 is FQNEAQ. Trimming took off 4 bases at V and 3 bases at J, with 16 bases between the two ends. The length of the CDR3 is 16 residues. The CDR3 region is CASSSDRGARYNEQFF. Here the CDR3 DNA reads TGTGCCAGCAGCTCCGACCGGGGAGCACGCTACAATGAGCAGTTCTTC.

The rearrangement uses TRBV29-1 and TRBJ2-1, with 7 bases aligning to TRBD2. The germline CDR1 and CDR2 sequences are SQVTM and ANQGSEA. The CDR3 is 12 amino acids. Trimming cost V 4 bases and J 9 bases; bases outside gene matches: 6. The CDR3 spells CSVVRGGSEQFF. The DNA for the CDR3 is TGCAGCGTTGTGAGGGGAGGGAGTGAGCAGTTCTTC.

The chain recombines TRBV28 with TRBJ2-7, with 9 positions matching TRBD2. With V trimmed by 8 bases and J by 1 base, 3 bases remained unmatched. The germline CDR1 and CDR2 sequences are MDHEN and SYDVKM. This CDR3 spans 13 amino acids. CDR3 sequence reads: CASAGGASYEQYF. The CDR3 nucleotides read TGTGCCAGCGCGGGAGGGGCTTCCTACGAGCAGTACTTC.

CDR3 sequence (DNA): TGTGCCAGTAGTATTGGAGGGCTCTCTGGGGCCAACGTCCTGACTTTC. This translates into CASSIGGLSGANVLTF. The chain recombines TRBV19 with TRBJ2-6; the D gene is possibly TRBD2 (6 bases). Trimming took 3 bases from V and 0 from J, leaving 9 bases between them. Per the germline V gene, CDR1 is LNHDA and CDR2 is SQIVND (reference sequence). The CDR3 has 16 residues.

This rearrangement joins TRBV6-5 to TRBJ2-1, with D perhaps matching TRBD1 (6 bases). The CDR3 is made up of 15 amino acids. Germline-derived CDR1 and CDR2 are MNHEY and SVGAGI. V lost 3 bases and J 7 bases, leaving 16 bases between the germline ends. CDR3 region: CASSYLFGQGNEQFF. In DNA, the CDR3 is TGTGCCAGCAGTTATCTCTTCGGCCAGGGGAATGAGCAGTTCTTC.

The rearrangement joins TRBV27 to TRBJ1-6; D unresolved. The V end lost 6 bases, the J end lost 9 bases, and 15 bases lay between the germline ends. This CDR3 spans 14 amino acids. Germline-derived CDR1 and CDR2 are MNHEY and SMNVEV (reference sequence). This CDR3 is CASRERGRSSPLHF. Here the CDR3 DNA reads TGTGCCAGCAGGGAGCGGGGAAGGAGTTCACCCCTCCACTTT.

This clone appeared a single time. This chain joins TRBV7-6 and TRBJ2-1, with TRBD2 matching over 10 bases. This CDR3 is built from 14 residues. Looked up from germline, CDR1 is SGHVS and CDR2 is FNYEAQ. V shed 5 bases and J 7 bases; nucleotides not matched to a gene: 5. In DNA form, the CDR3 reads TGTGCCAGCAGCGCGAGCGGGAGGGGAAATGAGCAGTTCTTC. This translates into CASSASGRGNEQFF. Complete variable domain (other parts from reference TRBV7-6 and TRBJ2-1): GAGVSQSPRYKVTKRGQDVALRCDPISGHVSLYWYRQALGQGPEFLTYFNYEAQQDKSGLPNDRFSAERPEGSISTLTIQRTEQRDSAMYRCASSASGRGNEQFFGPGTRLTVL.

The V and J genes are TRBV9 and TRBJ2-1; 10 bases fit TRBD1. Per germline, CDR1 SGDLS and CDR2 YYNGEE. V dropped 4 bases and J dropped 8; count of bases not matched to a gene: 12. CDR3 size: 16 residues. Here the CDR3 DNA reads TGTGCCAGCAGCTTGACTCCGGGACAGGGGTTCCATGAGCAGTTCTTC. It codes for CASSLTPGQGFHEQFF. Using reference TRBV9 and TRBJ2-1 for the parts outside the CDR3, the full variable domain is DSGVTQTPKHLITATGQRVTLRCSPRSGDLSVYWYQQSLDQGLQFLIQYYNGEERAKGNILERFSAQQFPDLHSELNLSSLELGDSALYFCASSLTPGQGFHEQFFGPGTRLTVL.

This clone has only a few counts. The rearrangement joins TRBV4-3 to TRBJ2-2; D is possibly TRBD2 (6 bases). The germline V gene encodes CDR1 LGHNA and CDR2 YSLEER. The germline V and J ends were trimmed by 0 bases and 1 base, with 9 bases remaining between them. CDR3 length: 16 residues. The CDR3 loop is CASSQDFSGNTGELFF. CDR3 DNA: TGCGCCAGCAGCCAAGATTTTAGCGGGAACACCGGGGAGCTGTTTTTT.

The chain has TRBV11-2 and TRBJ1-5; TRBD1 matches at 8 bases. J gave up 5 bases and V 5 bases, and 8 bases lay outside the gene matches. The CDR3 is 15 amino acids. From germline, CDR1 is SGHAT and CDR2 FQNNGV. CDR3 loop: CASSQTGARDQPQHF. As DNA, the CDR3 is TGTGCCAGCAGCCAGACAGGGGCCCGGGATCAGCCCCAGCATTTT.

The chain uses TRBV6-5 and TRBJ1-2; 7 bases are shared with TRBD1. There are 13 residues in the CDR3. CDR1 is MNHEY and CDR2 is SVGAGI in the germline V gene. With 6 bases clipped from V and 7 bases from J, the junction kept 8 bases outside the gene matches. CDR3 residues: CASRRTGDGGYTF. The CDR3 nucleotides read TGTGCCAGCAGGCGTACAGGGGACGGTGGCTACACCTTC.

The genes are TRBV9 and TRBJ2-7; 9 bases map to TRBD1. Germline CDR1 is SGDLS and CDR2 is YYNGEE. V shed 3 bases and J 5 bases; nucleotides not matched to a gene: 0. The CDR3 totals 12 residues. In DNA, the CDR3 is TGTGCCAGCAGCGGGACAGGGGACGAGCAGTACTTC. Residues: CASSGTGDEQYF.

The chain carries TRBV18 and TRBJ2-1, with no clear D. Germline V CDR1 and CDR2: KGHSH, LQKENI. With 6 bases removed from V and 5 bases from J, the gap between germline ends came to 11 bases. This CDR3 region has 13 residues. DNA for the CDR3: TGTGCCAGCTCCCCGACAAAGAACAATGAGCAGTTCTTC. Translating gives CASSPTKNNEQFF.

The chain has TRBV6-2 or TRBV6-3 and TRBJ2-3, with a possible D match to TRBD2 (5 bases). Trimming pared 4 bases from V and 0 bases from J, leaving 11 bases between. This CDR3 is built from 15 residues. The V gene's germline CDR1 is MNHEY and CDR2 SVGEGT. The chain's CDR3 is CASSLLGSSTDTQYF. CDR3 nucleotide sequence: TGTGCCAGCAGTTTACTAGGATCTAGCACAGATACGCAGTATTTT.

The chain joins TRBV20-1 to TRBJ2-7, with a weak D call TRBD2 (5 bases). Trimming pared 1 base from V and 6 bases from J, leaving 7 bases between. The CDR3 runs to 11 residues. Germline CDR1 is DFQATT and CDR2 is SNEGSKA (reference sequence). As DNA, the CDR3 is TGCAGTGCTAGAGCGGGAACCGAGCAGTACTTC. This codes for CSARAGTEQYF.

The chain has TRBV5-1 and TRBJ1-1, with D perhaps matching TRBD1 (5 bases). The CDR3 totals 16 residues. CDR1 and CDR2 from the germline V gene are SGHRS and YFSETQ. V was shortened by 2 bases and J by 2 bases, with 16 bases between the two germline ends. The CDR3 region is CASSFLGTGSNTEAFF. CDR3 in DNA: TGCGCCAGCAGCTTCCTCGGAACAGGATCCAACACTGAAGCTTTCTTT.

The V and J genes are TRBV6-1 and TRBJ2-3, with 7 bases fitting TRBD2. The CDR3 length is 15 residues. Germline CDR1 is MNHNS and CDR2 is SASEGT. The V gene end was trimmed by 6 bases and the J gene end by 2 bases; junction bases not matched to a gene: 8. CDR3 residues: CASRPRDYPTDTQYF. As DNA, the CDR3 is TGTGCCAGCAGGCCCCGGGACTACCCCACAGATACGCAGTATTTT.

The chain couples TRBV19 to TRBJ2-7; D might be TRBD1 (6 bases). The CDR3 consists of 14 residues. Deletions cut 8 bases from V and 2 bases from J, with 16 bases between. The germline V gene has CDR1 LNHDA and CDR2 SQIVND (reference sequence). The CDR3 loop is CASRLSQGTYEQYF. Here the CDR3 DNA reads TGTGCCAGTCGATTATCTCAGGGGACCTACGAGCAGTACTTC.

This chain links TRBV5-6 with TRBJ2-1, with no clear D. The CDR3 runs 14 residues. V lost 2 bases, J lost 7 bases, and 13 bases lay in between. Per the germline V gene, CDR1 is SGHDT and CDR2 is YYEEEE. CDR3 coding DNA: TGTGCCAGCAGCTTTTGGGCCCGTTCAAATGAGCAGTTCTTC. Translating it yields CASSFWARSNEQFF.